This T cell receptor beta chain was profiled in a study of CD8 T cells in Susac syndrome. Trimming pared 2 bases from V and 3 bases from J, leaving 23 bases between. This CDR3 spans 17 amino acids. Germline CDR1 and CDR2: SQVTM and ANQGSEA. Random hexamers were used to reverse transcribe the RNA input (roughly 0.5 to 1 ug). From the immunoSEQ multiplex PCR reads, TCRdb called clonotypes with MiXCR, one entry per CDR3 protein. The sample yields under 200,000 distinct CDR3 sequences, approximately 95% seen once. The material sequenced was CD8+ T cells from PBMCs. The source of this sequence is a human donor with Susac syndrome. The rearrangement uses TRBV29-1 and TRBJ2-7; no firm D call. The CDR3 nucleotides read TGCAGCGTTGAAAGTACGGTGGCAGGCCTCACCAACTACGAGCAGTACTTC. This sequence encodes CSVESTVAGLTNYEQYF.